A single T cell receptor beta chain is shown here with its context. This specimen belongs to a study of blood T cell repertoires in COVID-19. About the study: In each case, the material was cDNA or gDNA derived from T cells, B-cell-depleted T cells, or PBMCs.

Per the original methods: For nucleated cells, counts were estimated from reference gene primer amplification. The repertoire was sequenced with immunoSEQ multiplex PCR; TCRdb's copy has only in-frame clones and lacks some. V and J calls and clone size are copied from that table; D and trimming were computed from the DNA. The sample shows some 230,000 clones, approximately 84% of them seen only once. The CDR3 runs 15 residues. The germline gives CDR1 MNHNY, CDR2 SVGAGI (reference sequence). The V and J ends lost 7 bases and 5 bases respectively, with 21 bases between them. The chain links TRBV6-6 to TRBJ2-7, with a tentative D call TRBD1 (6 bases). The sequenced sample consisted of peripheral blood. The TCR originated in a middle-aged man who had recovered from COVID-19. The DNA for the CDR3 is TGTGCCAGCACCTATATGGACAGACTCCTAGACGAGCAGTACTTC. This translates into CASTYMDRLLDEQYF.